The clone carrying this TCR beta chain was picked up one time. Its antigen is not identified. Profiling relied on immunoSEQ multiplex PCR, and the TCRdb table lists in-frame clones only, not all of them. Of about 8,500 clones listed, around 88% are singletons. The sample is drawn from a study of PD-1 blockade in classical Hodgkin lymphoma. As for time point: cycle 4 day 1 (C4D1), after 5 to 7 weeks of nivolumab. Patients all relapsed after autologous stem cell transplantation, and there was variation in brentuximab vedotin exposure. General study results and limits: Reported findings placed baseline TCR diversity lower in newly diagnosed patients (compared with healthy donors).

This receptor was taken from a human donor with classical Hodgkin lymphoma. The starting material was peripheral blood mononuclear cells (PBMCs), obtained before the fourth cycle of nivolumab.

CDR3 nucleotide sequence: TGTGCCACCAGGGGTGTGGGGGCGTGGTACGAGCAGTACTTC. Residues: CATRGVGAWYEQYF. The chain combines TRBV28 with TRBJ2-7; D is perhaps TRBD1 (6 bases). This CDR3 is 14 amino acids long. Germline V gives CDR1 MDHEN, CDR2 SYDVKM. Trimming took off 10 bases at V and 4 bases at J, with 20 bases between the two ends. Based on the CDR3 plus reference TRBV28 and TRBJ2-7, the full variable domain is DVKVTQSSRYLVKRTGEKVFLECVQDMDHENMFWYRQDPGLGLRLIYFSYDVKMKEKGDIPEGYSVSREKKERFSLILESASTNQTSMYLCATRGVGAWYEQYFGPGTRLTVT.